The sequence of this TCR beta chain was determined in a study of CD8 T cells in Susac syndrome. Whole-study findings and limits: The study's TCR sequencing and HLA analysis drew on a certain number of individuals. That number was acknowledged as relatively small.

Sequencing of TCR beta covered CD8+ and CD4+ T cells obtained from blood. Through negative isolation, CD4+ and CD8+ T cells were obtained, while TEMRA cells were enriched using FACS. As to this clonotype: Its specificity is not known.

Trimming took 3 bases from V and 8 from J, leaving 19 bases between them. CDR3 length: 14 amino acids. Germline lookup yields CDR1 DFQATT and CDR2 SNEGSKA (reference sequence). Reverse transcription of about 0.5 to 1 ug RNA was carried out with random hexamers. TCRdb ran MiXCR on the immunoSEQ multiplex PCR reads and lists one entry per CDR3 protein. The sample lists 150,000 to 200,000 distinct CDR3 sequences; approximately 94% were seen once. The receptor was derived from a human donor with multiple sclerosis. The chain combines TRBV20-1 with TRBJ1-2; D may be TRBD1 (5 bases). The source material was CD4+ T cells from PBMCs. DNA for the CDR3: TGCAGTGCTAGGAACCCGGAGGGACCGCGGGGCTACACCTTC. Encoded protein: CSARNPEGPRGYTF.